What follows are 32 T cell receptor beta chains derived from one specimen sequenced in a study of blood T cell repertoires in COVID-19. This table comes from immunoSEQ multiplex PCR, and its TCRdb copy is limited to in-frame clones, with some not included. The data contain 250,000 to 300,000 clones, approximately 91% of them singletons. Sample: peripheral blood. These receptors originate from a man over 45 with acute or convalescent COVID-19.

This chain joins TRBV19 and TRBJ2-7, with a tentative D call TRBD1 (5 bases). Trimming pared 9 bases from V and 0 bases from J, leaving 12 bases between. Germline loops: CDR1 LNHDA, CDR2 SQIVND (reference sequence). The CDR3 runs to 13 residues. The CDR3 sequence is CASARQNSYEQYF. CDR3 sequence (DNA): TGTGCCAGCGCCAGACAGAACTCCTACGAGCAGTACTTC.

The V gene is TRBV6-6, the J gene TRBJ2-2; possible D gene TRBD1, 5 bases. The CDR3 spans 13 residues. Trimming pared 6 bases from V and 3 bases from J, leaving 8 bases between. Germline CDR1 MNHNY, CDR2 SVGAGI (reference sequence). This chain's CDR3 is CASRDTDTGELFF. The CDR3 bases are TGTGCCAGCAGGGACACGGACACCGGGGAGCTGTTTTTT.

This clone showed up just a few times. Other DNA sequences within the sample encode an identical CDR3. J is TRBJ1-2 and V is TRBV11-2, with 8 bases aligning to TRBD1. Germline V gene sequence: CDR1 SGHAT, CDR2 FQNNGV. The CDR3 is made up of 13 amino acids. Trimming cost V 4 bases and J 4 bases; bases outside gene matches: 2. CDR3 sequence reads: CASSSGQGYGYTF. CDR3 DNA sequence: TGTGCCAGCAGCTCAGGACAGGGCTATGGCTACACCTTC. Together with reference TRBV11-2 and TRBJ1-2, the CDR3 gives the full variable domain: EAGVAQSPRYKIIEKRQSVAFWCNPISGHATLYWYQQILGQGPKLLIQFQNNGVVDDSQLPKDRFSAERLKGVDSTLKIQPAKLEDSAVYLCASSSGQGYGYTFGSGTRLTVV.

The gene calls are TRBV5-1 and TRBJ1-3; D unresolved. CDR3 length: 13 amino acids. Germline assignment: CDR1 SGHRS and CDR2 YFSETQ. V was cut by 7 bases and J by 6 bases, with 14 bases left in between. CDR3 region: CASGESVENTIYF. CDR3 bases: TGCGCCAGCGGAGAGTCCGTGGAAAACACCATATATTTT.

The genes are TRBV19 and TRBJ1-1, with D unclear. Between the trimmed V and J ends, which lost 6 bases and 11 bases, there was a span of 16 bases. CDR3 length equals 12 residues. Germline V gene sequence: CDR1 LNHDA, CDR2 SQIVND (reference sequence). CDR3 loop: CASSLGLAWAFF. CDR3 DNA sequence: TGTGCCAGTAGCCTGGGCCTGGCCTGGGCTTTCTTT.

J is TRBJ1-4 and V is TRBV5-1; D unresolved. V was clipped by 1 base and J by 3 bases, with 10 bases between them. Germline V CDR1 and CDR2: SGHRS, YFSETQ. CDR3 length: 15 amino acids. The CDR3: CASSLLTASNEKLFF. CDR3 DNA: TGCGCCAGCAGCTTGTTAACAGCCTCTAATGAAAAACTGTTTTTT.

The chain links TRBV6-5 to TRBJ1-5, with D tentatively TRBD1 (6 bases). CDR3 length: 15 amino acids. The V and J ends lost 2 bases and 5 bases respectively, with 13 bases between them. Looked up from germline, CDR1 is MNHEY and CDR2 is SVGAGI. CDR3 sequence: CASSYLGEGDQPQHF. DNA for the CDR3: TGTGCCAGCAGTTACCTCGGGGAGGGGGATCAGCCCCAGCATTTT.

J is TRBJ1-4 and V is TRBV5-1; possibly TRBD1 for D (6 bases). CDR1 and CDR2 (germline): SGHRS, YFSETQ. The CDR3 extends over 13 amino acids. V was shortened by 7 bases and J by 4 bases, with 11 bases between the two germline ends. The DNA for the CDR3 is TGCGCCAGCCGACAGGCGGTTAATGAAAAACTGTTTTTT. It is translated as CASRQAVNEKLFF.

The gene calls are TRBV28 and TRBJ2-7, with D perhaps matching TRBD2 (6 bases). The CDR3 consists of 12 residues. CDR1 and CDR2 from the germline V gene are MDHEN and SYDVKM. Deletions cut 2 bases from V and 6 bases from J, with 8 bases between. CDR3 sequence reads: CASSLAGGEQYF. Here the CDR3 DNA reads TGTGCCAGCAGTTTAGCCGGGGGCGAGCAGTACTTC.

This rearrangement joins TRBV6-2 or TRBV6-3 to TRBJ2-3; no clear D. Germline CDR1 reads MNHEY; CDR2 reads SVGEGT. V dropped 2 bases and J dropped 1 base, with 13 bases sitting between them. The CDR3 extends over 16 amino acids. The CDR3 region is CASSYPRFQGTDTQYF. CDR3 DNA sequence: TGTGCCAGCAGTTACCCTCGGTTTCAAGGCACAGATACGCAGTATTTT.

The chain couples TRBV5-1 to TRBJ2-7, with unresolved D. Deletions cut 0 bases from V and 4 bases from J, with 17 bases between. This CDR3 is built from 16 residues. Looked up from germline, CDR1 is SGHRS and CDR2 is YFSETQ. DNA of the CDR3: TGCGCCAGCAGCTTGGGAAATCCGTCGGTCTTATACGAGCAGTACTTC. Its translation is CASSLGNPSVLYEQYF.

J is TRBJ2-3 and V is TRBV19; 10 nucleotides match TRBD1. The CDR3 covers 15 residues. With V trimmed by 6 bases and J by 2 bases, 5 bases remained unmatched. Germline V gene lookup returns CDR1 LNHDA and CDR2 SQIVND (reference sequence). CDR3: CASSGDRGFTDTQYF. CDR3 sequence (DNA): TGTGCCAGTAGCGGGGACAGGGGTTTCACAGATACGCAGTATTTT.

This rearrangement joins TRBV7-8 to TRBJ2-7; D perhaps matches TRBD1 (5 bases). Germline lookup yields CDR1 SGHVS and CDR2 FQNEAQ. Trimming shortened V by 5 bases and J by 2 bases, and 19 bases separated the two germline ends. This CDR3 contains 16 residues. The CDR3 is CASSPKGRPDAYEQYF. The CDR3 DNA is TGTGCCAGCAGCCCAAAGGGGCGGCCAGACGCCTACGAGCAGTACTTC.

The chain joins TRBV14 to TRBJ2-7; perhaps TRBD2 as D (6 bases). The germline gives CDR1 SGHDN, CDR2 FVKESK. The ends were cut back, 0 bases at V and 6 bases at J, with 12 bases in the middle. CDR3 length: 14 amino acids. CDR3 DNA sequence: TGTGCCAGCAGCCAAGATAGCGGTAGACTCGAGCAGTACTTC. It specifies CASSQDSGRLEQYF.

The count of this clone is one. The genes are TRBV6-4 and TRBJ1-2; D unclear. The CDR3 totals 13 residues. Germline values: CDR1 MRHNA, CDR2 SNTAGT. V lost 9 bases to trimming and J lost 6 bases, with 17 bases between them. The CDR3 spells CARVYCQSHGYTF. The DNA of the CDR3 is TGTGCCAGGGTATATTGTCAGTCTCATGGCTACACCTTC.

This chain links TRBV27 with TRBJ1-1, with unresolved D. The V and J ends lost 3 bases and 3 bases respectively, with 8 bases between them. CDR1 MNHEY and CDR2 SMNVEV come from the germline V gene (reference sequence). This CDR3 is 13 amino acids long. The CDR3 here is CASSLRWDTEAFF. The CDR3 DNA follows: TGTGCCAGCAGTTTGAGGTGGGACACTGAAGCTTTCTTT.

The CDR3 nucleotides are TGCGCCAGCAGTGCGGGCTACGAGCAGTACTTC. It encodes CASSAGYEQYF. The rearrangement links TRBV10-1 to TRBJ2-7; no definite D call. V gave up 4 bases and J gave up 3 bases, with 4 bases separating them. The CDR3 covers 11 residues. Germline CDR1 reads WNHNN; CDR2 reads SYGVQD (reference sequence).

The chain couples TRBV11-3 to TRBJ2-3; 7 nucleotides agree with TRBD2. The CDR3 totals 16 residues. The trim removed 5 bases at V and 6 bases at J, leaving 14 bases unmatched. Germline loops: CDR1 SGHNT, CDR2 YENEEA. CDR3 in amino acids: CASSSRVAGVVDTQYF. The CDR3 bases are TGTGCCAGCAGCAGCCGCGTGGCGGGGGTGGTGGATACGCAGTATTTT.

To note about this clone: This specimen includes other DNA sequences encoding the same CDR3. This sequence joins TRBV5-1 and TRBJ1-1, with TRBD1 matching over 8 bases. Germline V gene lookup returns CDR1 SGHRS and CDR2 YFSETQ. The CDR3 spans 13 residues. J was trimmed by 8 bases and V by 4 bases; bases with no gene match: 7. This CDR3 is CASSLGQATEAFF. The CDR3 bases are TGCGCCAGCAGCCTGGGACAGGCAACCGAAGCTTTCTTT.

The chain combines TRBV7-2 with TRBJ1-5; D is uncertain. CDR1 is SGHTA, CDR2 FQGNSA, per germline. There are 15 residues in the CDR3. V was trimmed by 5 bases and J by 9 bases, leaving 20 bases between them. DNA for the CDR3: TGTGCCAGCAGCCCCCGATTGGCCTTCAATTGGCCCCAGCATTTT. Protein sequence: CASSPRLAFNWPQHF. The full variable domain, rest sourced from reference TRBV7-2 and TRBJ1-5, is GAGVSQSPSNKVTEKGKDVELRCDPISGHTALYWYRQSLGQGLEFLIYFQGNSAPDKSGLPSDRFSAERTGGSVSTLTIQRTQQEDSAVYLCASSPRLAFNWPQHFGDGTRLSIL.

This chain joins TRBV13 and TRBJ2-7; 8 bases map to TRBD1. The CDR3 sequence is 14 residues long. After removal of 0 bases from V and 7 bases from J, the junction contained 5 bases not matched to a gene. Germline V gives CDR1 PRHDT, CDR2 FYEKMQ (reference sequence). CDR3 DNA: TGTGCCAGCAGCTTAGGACAGGGGGTTGGTGAGCAGTACTTC. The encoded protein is CASSLGQGVGEQYF.

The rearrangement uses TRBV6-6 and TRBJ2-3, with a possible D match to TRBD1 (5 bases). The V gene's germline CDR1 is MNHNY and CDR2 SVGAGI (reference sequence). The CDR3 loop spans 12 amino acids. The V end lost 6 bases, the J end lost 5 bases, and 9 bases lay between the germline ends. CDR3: CASRPRGDTQYF. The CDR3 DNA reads TGTGCCAGCAGGCCAAGGGGAGATACGCAGTATTTT.

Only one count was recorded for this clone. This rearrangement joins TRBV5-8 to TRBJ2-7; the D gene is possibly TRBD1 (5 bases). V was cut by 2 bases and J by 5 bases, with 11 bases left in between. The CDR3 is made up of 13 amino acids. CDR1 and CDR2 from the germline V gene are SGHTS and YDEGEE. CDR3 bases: TGTGCCAGCAGCTTTAAACAGGTCAACGAGCAGTACTTC. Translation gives CASSFKQVNEQYF.

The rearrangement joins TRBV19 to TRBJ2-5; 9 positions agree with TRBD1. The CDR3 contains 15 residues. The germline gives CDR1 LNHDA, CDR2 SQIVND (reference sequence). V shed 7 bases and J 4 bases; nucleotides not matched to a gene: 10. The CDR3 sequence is CASIPGQGRGETQYF. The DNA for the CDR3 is TGTGCCAGTATCCCGGGACAGGGAAGGGGAGAGACCCAGTACTTC.

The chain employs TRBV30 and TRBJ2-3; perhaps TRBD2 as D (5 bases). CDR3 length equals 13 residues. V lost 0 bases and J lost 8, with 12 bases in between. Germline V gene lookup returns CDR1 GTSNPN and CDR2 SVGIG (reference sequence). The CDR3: CAWSVVGSGTQYF. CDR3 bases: TGTGCCTGGAGTGTAGTTGGGAGCGGTACGCAGTATTTT.

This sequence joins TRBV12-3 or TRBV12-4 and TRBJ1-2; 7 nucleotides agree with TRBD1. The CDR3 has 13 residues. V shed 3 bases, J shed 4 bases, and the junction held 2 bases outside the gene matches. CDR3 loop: CASSFGQAYGYTF. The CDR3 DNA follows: TGTGCCAGCAGTTTTGGACAGGCCTATGGCTACACCTTC.

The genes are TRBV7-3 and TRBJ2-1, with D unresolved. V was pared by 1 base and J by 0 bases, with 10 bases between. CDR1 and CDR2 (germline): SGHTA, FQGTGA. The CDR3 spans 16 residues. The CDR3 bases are TGTGCCAGCAGCTTAATTGGGCTACTCTCCTACAATGAGCAGTTCTTC. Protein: CASSLIGLLSYNEQFF.

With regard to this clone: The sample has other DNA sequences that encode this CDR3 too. This CDR3 reads CASSSAGGRETQYF. The CDR3 DNA reads as TGTGCCAGCAGTTCTGCGGGGGGAAGAGAGACCCAGTACTTC. V usage is TRBV27 and J usage is TRBJ2-5; TRBD2 aligns across 8 bases. With V trimmed by 4 bases and J by 4 bases, 5 bases remained unmatched. The CDR3 has 14 residues. The germline gives CDR1 MNHEY, CDR2 SMNVEV (reference sequence).

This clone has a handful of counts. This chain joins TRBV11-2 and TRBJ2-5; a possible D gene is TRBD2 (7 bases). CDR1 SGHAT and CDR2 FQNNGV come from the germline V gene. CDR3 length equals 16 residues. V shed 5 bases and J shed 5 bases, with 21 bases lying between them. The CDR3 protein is CASSPPGPWGGETQYF. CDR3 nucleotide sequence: TGTGCCAGCAGCCCTCCCGGCCCCTGGGGGGGCGAGACCCAGTACTTC.

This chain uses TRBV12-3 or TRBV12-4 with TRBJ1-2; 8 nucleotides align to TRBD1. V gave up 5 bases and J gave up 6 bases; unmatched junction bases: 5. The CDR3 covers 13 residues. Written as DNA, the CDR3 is TGTGCCAGCAGTGGACAGGGTTTTCATGGCTACACCTTC. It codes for CASSGQGFHGYTF.

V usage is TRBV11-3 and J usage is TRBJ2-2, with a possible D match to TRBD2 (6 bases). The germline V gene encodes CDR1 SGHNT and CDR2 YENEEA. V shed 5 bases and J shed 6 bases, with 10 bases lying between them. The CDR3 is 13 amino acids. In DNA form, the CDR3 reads TGTGCCAGCAGCCCTGGGGGGTCCGGGGAGCTGTTTTTT. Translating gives CASSPGGSGELFF.

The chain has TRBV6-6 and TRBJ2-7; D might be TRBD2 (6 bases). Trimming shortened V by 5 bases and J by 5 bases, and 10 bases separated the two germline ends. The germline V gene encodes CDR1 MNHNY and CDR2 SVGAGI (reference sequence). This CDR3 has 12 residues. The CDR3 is CASSGGLHEQYF. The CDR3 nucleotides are TGTGCCAGCAGTGGGGGGTTACACGAGCAGTACTTC.